The clone carrying this TCR beta chain was observed at least ten times. Its specificity is unknown. The germline CDR1 and CDR2 sequences are LNHDA and SQIVND (reference sequence). The germline V and J ends were trimmed by 7 bases and 4 bases, with 19 bases remaining between them. The CDR3 totals 15 residues. It was RNA transcripts that yielded the amplified TCR beta CDR3 regions. The TCR CDR3 was amplified in a first-round RT-PCR using the HTBI primer set. TCRdb re-called the multiplex PCR reads with MiXCR, one entry per CDR3 protein. The sample yields a few hundred thousand distinct CDR3 sequences, about a fifth seen once. Clinical symptoms, serum thyroxine and TRAb, thyroid ultrasound and orbital computed tomography were used for the diagnoses. The source of the sample is a study of T cells in Graves' hyperthyroidism and ophthalmopathy. Study observations and caveats: Ophthalmopathy onset followed model prediction by a median about six months.

This clonotype originated in a woman aged 18-29 years with Graves' hyperthyroidism. Sequencing was carried out using blood. This chain connects TRBV19 to TRBJ1-1; D is unclear. The CDR3 DNA is TGTGCCAGTACCCCGTCCGCCGCGCTCATCACTGAAGCTTTCTTT. This codes for CASTPSAALITEAFF.